Below are 17 T cell receptor beta chains sequenced from a single sample in a study of T cell clonality in common variable immunodeficiency. Points from the study as a whole: In common variable immunodeficiency, TCR beta chains reportedly carried fewer deletions and N-nucleotide insertions.

Sequencing used immunoSEQ multiplex PCR; TCRdb keeps in-frame clones, though not all of them. The sample is made up of more than 30,000 clones, none counted only once. No antigens are known for them. The sequenced sample was peripheral blood mononuclear cells. These receptors originate from a human donor with common variable immunodeficiency.

This clone was counted between two and nine times. With the read ending 3 residues before the CDR3 end, the germline J gene is used to fill in that end. This chain connects TRBV2 to TRBJ2-7; D ambiguous. V was shortened by 0 bases and J by 2 bases, with 8 bases between the two germline ends. Germline CDR1 reads SNHLY; CDR2 reads FYNNEI. The CDR3 consists of 14 residues. The CDR3 loop reads CASSEAGRAYEQYF. CDR3 bases read: TGTGCCAGCAGTGAAGCGGGCCGAGCCTACGAG.

This clone was counted ten times or more. The DNA ends 3 residues before the CDR3 does, and the rest of the CDR3 is filled in from the germline J gene. The chain couples TRBV11-2 to TRBJ2-3; TRBD2 might be the D (5 bases). The CDR3 extends over 12 amino acids. Germline V gene data show CDR1 as SGHAT and CDR2 as FQNNGV. The DNA read from the CDR3 is TGTGCCAGCAGCTTGGACTCTGGAACG. Amino acid sequence: CASSLDSGT. From start to end, the CDR3 is CASSLDSGTQYF. The full variable domain, rest sourced from reference TRBV11-2 and TRBJ2-3, is EAGVAQSPRYKIIEKRQSVAFWCNPISGHATLYWYQQILGQGPKLLIQFQNNGVVDDSQLPKDRFSAERLKGVDSTLKIQPAKLEDSAVYLCASSLDSGTQYFGPGTRLTVL.

Of note for this clone: The read terminates 3 residues ahead of where the CDR3 ends, so the germline J gene completes it. This rearrangement joins TRBV7-2 to TRBJ2-1; 8 nucleotides agree with TRBD2. The CDR3 is made up of 15 amino acids. Germline trimming cut 5 bases from V and 9 bases from J; bases unmatched to any gene: 12. Germline V gene lookup returns CDR1 SGHTA and CDR2 FQGNSA. The CDR3 DNA, read in part, is TGTGCCAGCAGCGTACTCAGCGGGAGAGACGGTGAG. This gives the protein CASSVLSGRDGE. The entire CDR3 reads CASSVLSGRDGEQFF.

This clone was observed a handful of times. Read coverage stops 3 residues before the CDR3 terminus; the germline J gene supplies the remainder. The chain uses TRBV7-3 and TRBJ2-4; TRBD1 matches 12 bases. V lost 6 bases, J lost 8 bases, and 8 bases stayed unmatched. This CDR3 region has 15 residues. The germline CDR1 and CDR2 sequences are SGHTA and FQGTGA. The sequenced part of the CDR3 DNA is TGTGCCAGCAGAACCCGGGACAGGGGGCAGGACATT. Translating it yields CASRTRDRGQDI. The whole CDR3 is CASRTRDRGQDIQYF.

This clone was picked up many times. Sequencing ends 3 residues short of the CDR3 end; the germline J gene provides the rest. The chain couples TRBV3-1 (or the pseudogene TRBV3-2) to TRBJ1-5; the D gene is possibly TRBD1 (6 bases). The CDR3 sequence is 13 residues long. CDR1 LGHDT and CDR2 YNNKEL come from the germline V gene (reference sequence). Trimming left V 5 bases short and J 4 bases short, with 9 bases between. The DNA read from the CDR3 is TGTGCCAGCAGCGGACAGCCGAATCAGCCC. Its translation is CASSGQPNQP. The CDR3 in full is CASSGQPNQPQHF.

This clone has just a few counts. The CDR3 extends 3 residues past the end of the read, so its final part is completed from the germline J gene. The chain couples TRBV2 to TRBJ1-5; no clear D gene. The germline V gene has CDR1 SNHLY and CDR2 FYNNEI. CDR3 size: 13 residues. Trimming left V 8 bases short and J 4 bases short, with 12 bases between. This CDR3 is CASSPNYNQPQHF. CDR3 DNA (partial): TGTGCCAGCTCTCCGAACTATAATCAGCCC.

This clone was observed many times. The read gets to within 3 residues of the CDR3 end, and the germline J gene fills in the rest. The J gene is TRBJ2-3, the V gene TRBV9, with D possibly being TRBD1 or TRBD2 (5 bases each). CDR1 is SGDLS and CDR2 is YYNGEE in the germline V gene. The CDR3 sequence is 16 residues long. V shed 3 bases and J shed 3 bases, with 17 bases lying between them. The covered CDR3 bases are TGTGCCAGCAGCGGAGGGGAAGGGTTAGTTACAGATACG. Encoded protein: CASSGGEGLVTDT. The full-length CDR3 reads as CASSGGEGLVTDTQYF. Combining the CDR3 with reference TRBV9 and TRBJ2-3 gives the whole variable domain DSGVTQTPKHLITATGQRVTLRCSPRSGDLSVYWYQQSLDQGLQFLIQYYNGEERAKGNILERFSAQQFPDLHSELNLSSLELGDSALYFCASSGGEGLVTDTQYFGPGTRLTVL.

This clone was detected many times. The read gets to within 3 residues of the CDR3 end, and the germline J gene fills in the rest. The chain uses TRBV5-1 and TRBJ2-5; D possibly corresponds to TRBD1 (5 bases). With 5 bases removed from V and 6 bases from J, the gap between germline ends came to 20 bases. From germline, CDR1 is SGHRS and CDR2 YFSETQ. The CDR3 is 15 amino acids. The CDR3 region is CASSFDTRGAQTQYF. CDR3 DNA, as far as it was read: TGCGCCAGCAGTTTCGACACAAGGGGCGCGCAGACC. Full variable domain (outside the CDR3, taken from reference TRBV5-1 and TRBJ2-5): KAGVTQTPRYLIKTRGQQVTLSCSPISGHRSVSWYQQTPGQGLQFLFEYFSETQRNKGNFPGRFSGRQFSNSRSEMNVSTLELGDSALYLCASSFDTRGAQTQYFGPGTRLLVL.

This clone was seen more than once but under ten times. The read terminates 3 residues ahead of where the CDR3 ends, so the germline J gene completes it. The V call is TRBV6-2 or TRBV6-3, the J call TRBJ2-3, with D maybe TRBD1 (5 bases). Germline CDR1 and CDR2: MNHEY and SVGEGT. With 2 bases removed from V and 2 bases from J, the gap between germline ends came to 8 bases. This CDR3 is 14 amino acids long. The CDR3 spells CASSYQGNTDTQYF. The CDR3 DNA, read in part, is TGTGCCAGCAGTTACCAGGGAAACACAGATACG.

Worth noting for this clone: The read gets to within 3 residues of the CDR3 end, and the germline J gene fills in the rest. V and J are TRBV6-4 and TRBJ1-5; D might be TRBD1 (6 bases). The CDR3 runs 13 residues. The germline V gene has CDR1 MRHNA and CDR2 SNTAGT. Trimming cost V 6 bases and J 5 bases, with 11 bases left between them. The CDR3 bases that were read are TGTGCCAGCAGGAACGACAGGTATCAGCCC. It is translated as CASRNDRYQP. The full CDR3 protein is CASRNDRYQPQHF.

This clone was detected ten times or more. Read sequence stops 3 residues before the CDR3 end, and the germline J gene provides the missing end. V usage is TRBV19 and J usage is TRBJ1-4; 8 bases are a match to TRBD1. Trimming removed 8 bases from V and 4 bases from J; junction bases left unmatched: 12. Looked up from germline, CDR1 is LNHDA and CDR2 is SQIVND (reference sequence). CDR3 size: 16 residues. The CDR3 region is CASHRGGTAGNEKLFF. CDR3 bases read: TGTGCCAGTCACAGGGGGGGGACAGCCGGTAATGAAAAA.

This clone was detected many times. The read is 3 residues too short to cover the CDR3 end, so that end is filled in from the germline J gene. The chain links TRBV3-1 (or the pseudogene TRBV3-2) to TRBJ2-1; unclear D gene. The CDR3 loop spans 14 amino acids. Germline lookup yields CDR1 LGHDT and CDR2 YNNKEL (reference sequence). V shed 5 bases and J shed 0 bases, with 8 bases lying between them. The CDR3 spells CASSFRLSYNEQFF. Incomplete CDR3 DNA: TGTGCCAGCAGCTTTAGACTCTCCTACAATGAG.

The table lists this clone with a few counts. Coverage ceases 3 residues before the CDR3 finishes, and the germline J gene fills in the end. The chain joins TRBV30 to TRBJ1-2; D remains ambiguous. Per germline, CDR1 GTSNPN and CDR2 SVGIG (reference sequence). Trimming pared 8 bases from V and 1 base from J, leaving 14 bases between. The CDR3 is made up of 13 amino acids. CDR3 DNA, as far as it was read: TGTGCCAGTAGTGTAACAGTTAACTATGGC. As protein: CASSVTVNYG. The CDR3, in full, reads CASSVTVNYGYTF.

This clone turned up a few times. The read terminates 3 residues before the CDR3 end, so the remaining end is supplied by the germline J gene. The genes are TRBV6-1 and TRBJ1-1, with D hard to call. This CDR3 comprises 13 residues. Per the germline V gene, CDR1 is MNHNS and CDR2 is SASEGT. CDR3: CASSEGPLMGAFF. The part of the CDR3 DNA that was read is TGTGCCAGCAGTGAAGGTCCATTGATGGGC.

Worth noting for this clone: The read ends 3 residues shy of where the CDR3 ends; the end is completed using the germline J gene. This chain links TRBV7-6 with TRBJ1-3; 7 nucleotides line up with TRBD1. CDR1 and CDR2 from the germline V gene are SGHVS and FNYEAQ. The CDR3 totals 16 residues. Trimming removed 1 base from V and 0 bases from J; junction bases left unmatched: 3. CDR3 DNA, as far as it was read: TGTGCCAGCAGCTTAGTTCAGGGGGTCTCTGGAAACACC. It translates to CASSLVQGVSGNT. The CDR3 in its entirety is CASSLVQGVSGNTIYF.

Concerning this clone: The CDR3 goes on 3 residues after the read ends, and that part is filled in from the germline J gene. This chain connects TRBV2 to TRBJ2-1; 12 nucleotides match TRBD2. V lost 7 bases to trimming and J lost 7 bases; unmatched junction nucleotides: 17. Germline CDR1 and CDR2: SNHLY and FYNNEI. The CDR3 contains 18 residues. This CDR3 is CASTLRGLAGGPWNEQFF. CDR3 DNA (partial): TGTGCCAGCACCCTAAGGGGCCTAGCGGGAGGGCCTTGGAATGAG.

This clone has more than one count but fewer than ten. The sequenced fragment ends 3 residues before the CDR3 boundary, so the rest is inferred from the germline J gene. V and J are TRBV7-2 and TRBJ2-2; 9 bases are a match to TRBD1. The germline V gene encodes CDR1 SGHTA and CDR2 FQGNSA. The CDR3 runs 15 residues. Unmatched junction bases numbered 5, after V lost 4 bases and J lost 5 bases. CDR3 DNA (partial): TGTGCCAGCAGCTGGGGACAGGGCGGAACCGGGGAG. This gives the protein CASSWGQGGTGE. The full CDR3 reads CASSWGQGGTGELFF.